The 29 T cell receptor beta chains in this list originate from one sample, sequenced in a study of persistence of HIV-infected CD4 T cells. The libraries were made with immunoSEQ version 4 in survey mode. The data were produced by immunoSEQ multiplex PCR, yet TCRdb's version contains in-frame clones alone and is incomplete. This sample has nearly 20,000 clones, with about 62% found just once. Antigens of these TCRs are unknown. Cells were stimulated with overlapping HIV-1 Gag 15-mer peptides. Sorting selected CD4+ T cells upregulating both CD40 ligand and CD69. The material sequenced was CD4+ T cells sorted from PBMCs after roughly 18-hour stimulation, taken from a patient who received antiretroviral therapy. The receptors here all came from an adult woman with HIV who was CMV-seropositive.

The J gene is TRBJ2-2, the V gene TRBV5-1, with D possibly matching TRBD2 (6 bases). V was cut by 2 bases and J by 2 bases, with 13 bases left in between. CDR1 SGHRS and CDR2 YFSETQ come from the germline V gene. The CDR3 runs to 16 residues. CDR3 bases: TGCGCCAGCAGCTTCTCTACGGGACTTAACACCGGGGAGCTGTTTTTT. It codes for CASSFSTGLNTGELFF. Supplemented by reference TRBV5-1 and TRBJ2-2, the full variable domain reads KAGVTQTPRYLIKTRGQQVTLSCSPISGHRSVSWYQQTPGQGLQFLFEYFSETQRNKGNFPGRFSGRQFSNSRSEMNVSTLELGDSALYLCASSFSTGLNTGELFFGEGSRLTVL.

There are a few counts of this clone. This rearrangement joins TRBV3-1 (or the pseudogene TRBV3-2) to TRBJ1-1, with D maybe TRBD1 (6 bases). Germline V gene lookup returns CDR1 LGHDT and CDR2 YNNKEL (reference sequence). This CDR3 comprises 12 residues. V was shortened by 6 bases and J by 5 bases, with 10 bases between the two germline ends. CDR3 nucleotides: TGTGCCAGCAGTTGGCAGGGGACTGAAGCTTTCTTT. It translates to CASSWQGTEAFF.

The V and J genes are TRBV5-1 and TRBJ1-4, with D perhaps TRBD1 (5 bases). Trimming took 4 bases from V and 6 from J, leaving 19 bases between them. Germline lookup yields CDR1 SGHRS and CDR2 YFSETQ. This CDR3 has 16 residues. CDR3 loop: CASSPIGTVGDEKLFF. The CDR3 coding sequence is TGCGCCAGCAGCCCAATAGGGACGGTGGGGGATGAAAAACTGTTTTTT.

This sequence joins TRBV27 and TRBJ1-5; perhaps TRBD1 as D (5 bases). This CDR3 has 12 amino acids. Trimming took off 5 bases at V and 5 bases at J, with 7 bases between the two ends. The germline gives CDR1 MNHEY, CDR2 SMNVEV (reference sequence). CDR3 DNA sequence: TGTGCCAGCAGTGACAGAGATCAGCCCCAGCATTTT. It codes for CASSDRDQPQHF.

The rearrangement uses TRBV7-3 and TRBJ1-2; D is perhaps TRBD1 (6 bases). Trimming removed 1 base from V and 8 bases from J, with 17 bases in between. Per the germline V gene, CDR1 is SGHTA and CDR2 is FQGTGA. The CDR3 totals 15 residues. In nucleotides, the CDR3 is TGTGCCAGCAGCTTAAATGGGGGCGAGGTCGGCGGCTACACCTTC. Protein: CASSLNGGEVGGYTF.

The CDR3 here is CASSPGTGDSYEQYF. The CDR3 region has the DNA TGTGCCAGCAGCCCGGGGACAGGGGATTCCTACGAGCAGTACTTC. The rearrangement joins TRBV4-2 to TRBJ2-7; 10 bases fit TRBD1. Germline V gene lookup returns CDR1 LGHNA and CDR2 YNFKEQ. V trimming: 4 bases; J trimming: 1 base; junction bases outside the gene matches: 4. There are 15 residues in the CDR3.

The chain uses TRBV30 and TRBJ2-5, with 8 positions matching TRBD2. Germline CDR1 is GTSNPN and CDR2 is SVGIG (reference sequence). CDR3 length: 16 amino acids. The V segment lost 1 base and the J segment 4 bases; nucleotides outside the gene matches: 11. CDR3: CAWSGSPDGGGETQYF. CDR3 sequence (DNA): TGTGCCTGGAGTGGCTCTCCTGACGGGGGGGGAGAGACCCAGTACTTC.

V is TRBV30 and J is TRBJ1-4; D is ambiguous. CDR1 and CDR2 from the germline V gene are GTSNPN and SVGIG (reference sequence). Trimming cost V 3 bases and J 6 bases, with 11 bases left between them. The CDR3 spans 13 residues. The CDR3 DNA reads TGTGCCTGGAGGCGGGCGCGGGATGAAAAACTGTTTTTT. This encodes CAWRRARDEKLFF. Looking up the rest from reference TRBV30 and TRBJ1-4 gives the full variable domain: SQTIHQWPATLVQPVGSPLSLECTVEGTSNPNLYWYRQAAGRGLQLLFYSVGIGQISSEVPQNLSASRPQDRQFILSSKKLLLSDSGFYLCAWRRARDEKLFFGSGTQLSVL.

The CDR3 region has the DNA TGCGCCAGCAGCCAAGATGCCCCACGAGGGCAAAAACTGTTTTTT. Protein product: CASSQDAPRGQKLFF. V is TRBV4-1 and J is TRBJ1-4, with D unclear. The germline V gene encodes CDR1 MGHRA and CDR2 YSYEKL. Trimming left V 0 bases short and J 9 bases short, with 14 bases between. The CDR3 length is 15 residues.

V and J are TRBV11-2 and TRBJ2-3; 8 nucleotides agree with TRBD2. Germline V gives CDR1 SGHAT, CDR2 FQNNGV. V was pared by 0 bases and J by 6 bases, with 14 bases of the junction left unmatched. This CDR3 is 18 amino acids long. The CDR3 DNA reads TGTGCCAGCAGCTTAGAGGGGGCCGGTAGCGGGGCATACGATACGCAGTATTTT. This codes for CASSLEGAGSGAYDTQYF. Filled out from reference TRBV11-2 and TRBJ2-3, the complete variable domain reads EAGVAQSPRYKIIEKRQSVAFWCNPISGHATLYWYQQILGQGPKLLIQFQNNGVVDDSQLPKDRFSAERLKGVDSTLKIQPAKLEDSAVYLCASSLEGAGSGAYDTQYFGPGTRLTVL.

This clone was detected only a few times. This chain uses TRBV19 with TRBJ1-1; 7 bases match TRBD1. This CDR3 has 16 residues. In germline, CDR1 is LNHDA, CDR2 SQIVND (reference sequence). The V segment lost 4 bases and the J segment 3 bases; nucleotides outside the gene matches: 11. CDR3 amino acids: CASSTDRTGHYTEAFF. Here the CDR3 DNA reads TGTGCCAGTAGTACAGACAGGACAGGCCATTACACTGAAGCTTTCTTT.

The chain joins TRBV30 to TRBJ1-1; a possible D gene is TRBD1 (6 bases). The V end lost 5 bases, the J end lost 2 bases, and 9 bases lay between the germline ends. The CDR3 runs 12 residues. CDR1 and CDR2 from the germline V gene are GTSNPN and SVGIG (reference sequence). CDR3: CAWGDTNTEAFF. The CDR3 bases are TGTGCCTGGGGGGACACCAACACTGAAGCTTTCTTT.

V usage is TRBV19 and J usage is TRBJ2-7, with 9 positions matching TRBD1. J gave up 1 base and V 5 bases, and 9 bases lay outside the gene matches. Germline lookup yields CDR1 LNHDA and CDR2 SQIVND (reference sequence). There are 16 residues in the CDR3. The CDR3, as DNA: TGTGCCAGTAGTGCCGAAACCGGGACAGGGTCCTACGAGCAGTACTTC. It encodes CASSAETGTGSYEQYF. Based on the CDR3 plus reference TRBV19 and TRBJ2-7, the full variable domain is DGGITQSPKYLFRKEGQNVTLSCEQNLNHDAMYWYRQDPGQGLRLIYYSQIVNDFQKGDIAEGYSVSREKKESFPLTVTSAQKNPTAFYLCASSAETGTGSYEQYFGPGTRLTVT.

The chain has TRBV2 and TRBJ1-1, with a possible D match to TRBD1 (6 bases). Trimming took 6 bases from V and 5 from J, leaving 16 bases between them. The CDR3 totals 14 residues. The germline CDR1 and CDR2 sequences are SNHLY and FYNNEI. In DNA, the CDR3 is TGTGCCAGCAGCGGGAGGGGGGGTCGGACTGAAGCTTTCTTT. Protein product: CASSGRGGRTEAFF.

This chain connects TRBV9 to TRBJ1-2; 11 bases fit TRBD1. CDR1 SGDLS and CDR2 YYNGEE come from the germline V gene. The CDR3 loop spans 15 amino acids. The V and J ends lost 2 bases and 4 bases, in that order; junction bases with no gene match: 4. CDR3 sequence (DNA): TGTGCCAGCAGCGTGGACAGGGGGCTGCTCTATGGCTACACCTTC. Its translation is CASSVDRGLLYGYTF.

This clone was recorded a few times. CDR3 DNA: TGTGCCAGTAGTACCAGACAGTTGGAGTCTCAGCCCCAGCATTTT. It specifies CASSTRQLESQPQHF. This chain connects TRBV19 to TRBJ1-5; a weak D match, TRBD1 (5 bases). The germline CDR1 and CDR2 sequences are LNHDA and SQIVND (reference sequence). V was clipped by 4 bases and J by 6 bases, with 16 bases between them. This CDR3 spans 15 amino acids.

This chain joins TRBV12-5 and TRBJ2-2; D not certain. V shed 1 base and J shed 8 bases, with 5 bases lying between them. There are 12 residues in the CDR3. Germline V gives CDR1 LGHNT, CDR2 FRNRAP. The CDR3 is CASGLDLGELFF. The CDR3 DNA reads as TGTGCTAGTGGTTTGGACCTGGGGGAGCTGTTTTTT.

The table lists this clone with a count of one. The CDR3 region is CASSLTQGKFTGNTIYF. CDR3 coding DNA: TGTGCCAGCAGCTTGACACAGGGAAAGTTTACTGGAAACACCATATATTTT. The rearrangement links TRBV9 to TRBJ1-3, with a tentative D call TRBD1 (6 bases). Germline V lookup: CDR1 SGDLS, CDR2 YYNGEE. The CDR3 extends over 17 amino acids. Trimming left V 4 bases short and J 2 bases short, with 19 bases between. Combining the CDR3 with reference TRBV9 and TRBJ1-3 gives the whole variable domain DSGVTQTPKHLITATGQRVTLRCSPRSGDLSVYWYQQSLDQGLQFLIQYYNGEERAKGNILERFSAQQFPDLHSELNLSSLELGDSALYFCASSLTQGKFTGNTIYFGEGSWLTVV.

CDR3 in DNA: TGTGCCAGCAGCTTGGGTCAGGGGGCACCTCATCAGCCCCAGCATTTT. Translation gives CASSLGQGAPHQPQHF. V is TRBV5-6 and J is TRBJ1-5; 8 positions match TRBD1. Germline V CDR1 and CDR2: SGHDT, YYEEEE. The trim removed 0 bases at V and 5 bases at J, leaving 7 bases unmatched. The length of the CDR3 is 16 residues.

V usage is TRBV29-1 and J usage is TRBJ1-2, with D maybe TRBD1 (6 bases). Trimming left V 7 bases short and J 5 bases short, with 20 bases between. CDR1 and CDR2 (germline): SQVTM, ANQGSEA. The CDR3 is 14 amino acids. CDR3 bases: TGCAGCGCCCTCCGTGGGGGGGCGCAGTATGGCTACACCTTC. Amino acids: CSALRGGAQYGYTF.

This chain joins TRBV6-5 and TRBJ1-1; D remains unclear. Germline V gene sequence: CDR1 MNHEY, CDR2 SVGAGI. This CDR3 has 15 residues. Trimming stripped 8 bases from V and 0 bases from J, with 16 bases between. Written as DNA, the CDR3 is TGTGCCAGCGGCGCCGAGCCAGCAATGAACACTGAAGCTTTCTTT. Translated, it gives CASGAEPAMNTEAFF.

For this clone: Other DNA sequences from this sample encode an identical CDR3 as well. The CDR3 bases are TGCGCCAGCAGCTTGGCGGTGGCCGGAAACACCATATATTTT. It is translated as CASSLAVAGNTIYF. The gene calls are TRBV5-1 and TRBJ1-3; D gene unclear. CDR3 length: 14 amino acids. Trimming left V 0 bases short and J 4 bases short, with 8 bases between. Germline values: CDR1 SGHRS, CDR2 YFSETQ.

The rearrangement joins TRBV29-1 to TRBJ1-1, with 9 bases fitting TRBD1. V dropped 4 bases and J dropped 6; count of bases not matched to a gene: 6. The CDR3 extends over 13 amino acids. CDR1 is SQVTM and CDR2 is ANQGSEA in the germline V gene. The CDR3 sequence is CSVGGTGRPEAFF. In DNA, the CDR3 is TGCAGCGTTGGAGGGACAGGGCGGCCTGAAGCTTTCTTT.

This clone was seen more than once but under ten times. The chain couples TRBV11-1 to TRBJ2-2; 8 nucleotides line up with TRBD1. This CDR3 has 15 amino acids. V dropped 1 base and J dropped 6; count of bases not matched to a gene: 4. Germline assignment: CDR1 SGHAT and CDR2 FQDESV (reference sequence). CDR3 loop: CASSLGQGLAGELFF. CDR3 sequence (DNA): TGTGCCAGCAGCTTAGGACAGGGGTTGGCCGGGGAGCTGTTTTTT.

This CDR3 reads CASSLVRTSSKETQYF. CDR3 coding DNA: TGTGCCAGCAGCTTGGTTAGGACCTCGTCTAAAGAGACCCAGTACTTC. The chain links TRBV5-6 to TRBJ2-5; D is uncertain. CDR3 length equals 16 residues. The ends were cut back, 0 bases at V and 3 bases at J, with 15 bases in the middle. Germline values: CDR1 SGHDT, CDR2 YYEEEE. Variable domain in full (rest from reference TRBV5-6 and TRBJ2-5): DAGVTQSPTHLIKTRGQQVTLRCSPKSGHDTVSWYQQALGQGPQFIFQYYEEEERQRGNFPDRFSGHQFPNYSSELNVNALLLGDSALYLCASSLVRTSSKETQYFGPGTRLLVL.

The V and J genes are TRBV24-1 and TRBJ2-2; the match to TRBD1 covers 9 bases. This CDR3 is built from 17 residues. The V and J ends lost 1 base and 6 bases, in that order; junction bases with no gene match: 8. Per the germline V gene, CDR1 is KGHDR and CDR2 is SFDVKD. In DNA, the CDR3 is TGTGCCACCAGTGATTTCCTAACAGGGGGCAAATCCGGGGAGCTGTTTTTT. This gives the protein CATSDFLTGGKSGELFF.

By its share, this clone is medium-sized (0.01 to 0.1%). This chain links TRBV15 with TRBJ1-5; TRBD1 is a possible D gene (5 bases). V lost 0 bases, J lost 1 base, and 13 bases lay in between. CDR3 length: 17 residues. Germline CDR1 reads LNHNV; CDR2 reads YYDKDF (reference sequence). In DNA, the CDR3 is TGTGCCACCAGCAGAGAATCGGCGGGACGGAGCAATCAGCCCCAGCATTTT. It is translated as CATSRESAGRSNQPQHF.

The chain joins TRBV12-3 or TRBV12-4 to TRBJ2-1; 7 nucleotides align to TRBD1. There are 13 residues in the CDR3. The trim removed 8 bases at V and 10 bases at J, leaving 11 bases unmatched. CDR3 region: CASGQTGQNEQFF. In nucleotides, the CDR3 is TGTGCCAGCGGGCAGACAGGGCAAAACGAGCAGTTCTTC.

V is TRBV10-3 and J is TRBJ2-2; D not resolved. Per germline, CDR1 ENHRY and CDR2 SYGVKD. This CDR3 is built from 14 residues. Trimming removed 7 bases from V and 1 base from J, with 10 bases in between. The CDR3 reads CAITPAQNTGELFF. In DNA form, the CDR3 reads TGTGCCATCACACCTGCACAGAACACCGGGGAGCTGTTTTTT.